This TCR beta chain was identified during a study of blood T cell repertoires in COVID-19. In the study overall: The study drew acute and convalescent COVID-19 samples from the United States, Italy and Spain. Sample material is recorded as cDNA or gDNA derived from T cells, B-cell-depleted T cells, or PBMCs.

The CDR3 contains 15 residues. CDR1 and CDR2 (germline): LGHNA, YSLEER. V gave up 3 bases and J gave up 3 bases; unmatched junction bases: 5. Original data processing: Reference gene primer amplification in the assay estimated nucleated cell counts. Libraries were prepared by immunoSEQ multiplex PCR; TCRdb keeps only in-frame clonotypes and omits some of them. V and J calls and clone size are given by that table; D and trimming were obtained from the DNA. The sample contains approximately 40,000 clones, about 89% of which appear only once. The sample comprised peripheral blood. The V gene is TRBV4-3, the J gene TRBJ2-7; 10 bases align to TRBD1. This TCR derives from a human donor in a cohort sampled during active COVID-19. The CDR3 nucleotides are TGCGCCAGCAGCCACCAAAGGACAGGGGGCTACGAGCAGTACTTC. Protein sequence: CASSHQRTGGYEQYF.